The rows below give T cell receptor beta chains drawn from one sample of a study of cytomegalovirus exposure and HLA in healthy donors. Clones were sequenced by immunoSEQ multiplex PCR, and TCRdb holds only the in-frame ones, with some missing. The sample records fewer than 250,000 clones, roughly 80% being singletons. The sample consisted of PBMCs. The receptors stem from a woman aged 50 to 60 in good health and CMV-seronegative. Both conserved end residues are part of each CDR3. Each record gives: V gene, D gene, clone size, J gene, CDR3 DNA, CDR3 protein. A D gene is named only where the DNA matches it firmly. Some rows mark clone size as missing; the rest say once, few, many or name a class of expanded clone.

TRBV7-9,TRBD1,-,TRBJ1-1,TGTGCCAGCAGCCGGACAGGTATGAACACTGAAGCTTTCTTT,CASSRTGMNTEAFF
TRBV27,-,-,TRBJ2-7,TGTGCCAGCAGTTTCCGGGGGCTAGCGGAGTCCTACGAGCAGTACTTC,CASSFRGLAESYEQYF
TRBV6-5,TRBD1,many,TRBJ1-1,TGTGCCAGCACTCCCGGACAGGGGGACACTGAAGCTTTCTTT,CASTPGQGDTEAFF
TRBV7-7,TRBD1,-,TRBJ1-1,TGTGCTAGCAGCTTAGGTAACAGGGGGAACACTGAAGCTTTCTTT,CASSLGNRGNTEAFF
TRBV13,TRBD2,-,TRBJ2-3,TGTGCCAGCAGCGCAAGACTAGCGGGACGGACAGATACGCAGTATTTT,CASSARLAGRTDTQYF
TRBV9,-,-,TRBJ2-1,TGTGCCAGCAGCGTTTCCGGGACACGGAATAATGAGCAGTTCTTC,CASSVSGTRNNEQFF
TRBV7-2,-,-,TRBJ2-1,TGTGCCAGCAGCTATATGAATGAGCAGTTCTTC,CASSYMNEQFF
TRBV6-1,TRBD1,once,TRBJ2-1,TGTGCCAGCAGGGGACAGGGTCTGGGCAATGAGCAGTTCTTC,CASRGQGLGNEQFF
TRBV5-1,-,-,TRBJ1-2,TGCGCCAGCAGCCCCGGGACTGTCGCTATTAGCTACACCTTC,CASSPGTVAISYTF
TRBV9,TRBD1,once,TRBJ2-1,TGTGCCAGCAGCTCAACAGGGGTGGTCAATGAGCAGTTCTTC,CASSSTGVVNEQFF
TRBV7-8,TRBD1,-,TRBJ2-1,TGTGCCAGCAGCTTCGAGGGGGCCTCCTACAATGAGCAGTTCTTC,CASSFEGASYNEQFF
TRBV6-5,TRBD1,-,TRBJ1-4,TGTGCCAGCTGTTCTCCCGGACAGGCGGATGAAAAACTGTTTTTT,CASCSPGQADEKLFF
TRBV5-1,-,-,TRBJ2-7,TGCGCCAGCAGCTTGGTTGGGGGGTCCTACGAGCAGTACTTC,CASSLVGGSYEQYF
TRBV13,TRBD2,-,TRBJ2-1,TGTGCCAGCAGCTTTAAAGCGGGGGGCGTCTACAATGAGCAGTTCTTC,CASSFKAGGVYNEQFF
TRBV5-6,-,-,TRBJ1-1,TGTGCCAGCAGCCTTGGACAAGAAGCTTTCTTT,CASSLGQEAFF
TRBV9,-,-,TRBJ2-1,TGTGCCAGCAGCGGAACTTCCCTCTCCTACAATGAGCAGTTCTTC,CASSGTSLSYNEQFF
TRBV15,TRBD1,-,TRBJ2-2,TGTGCCACCAGCAGAGATAGGGGCAGGGGGCACACCGGGGAGCTGTTTTTT,CATSRDRGRGHTGELFF
TRBV5-1,-,few,TRBJ2-7,TGCGCCAGCAGCTTTAACAGCAACTACGAGCAGTACTTC,CASSFNSNYEQYF
TRBV14,-,-,TRBJ1-2,TGTGCCAGCAGCCAAATTGCGGGGGATAACTATGGCTACACCTTC,CASSQIAGDNYGYTF
TRBV5-6,TRBD2,-,TRBJ2-7,TGTGCCAGCAGCTTCGGGCTTGGCGGCGGGGGGCCCTCCTACGAGCAGTACTTC,CASSFGLGGGGPSYEQYF
TRBV7-2,-,-,TRBJ2-2,TGTGCCAGCCCCAGGGCCGCGAACACCGGGGAGCTGTTTTTT,CASPRAANTGELFF
TRBV5-4,-,-,TRBJ2-3,TGTGCCAGCAGCTTGGCCGCAGATACGCAGTATTTT,CASSLAADTQYF
TRBV7-9,-,-,TRBJ1-3,TGTGCCAGCAGCTTAGGGGGGCTTGGAAACACCATATATTTT,CASSLGGLGNTIYF
TRBV29-1,TRBD1,-,TRBJ2-2,TGCAGCGTTGGACAGGGACCGAACACCGGGGAGCTGTTTTTT,CSVGQGPNTGELFF
TRBV19,TRBD1,-,TRBJ1-2,TGTGCCACTCGTAGGACAGGGGGCTTTGGCTACACCTTC,CATRRTGGFGYTF
TRBV7-2,-,-,TRBJ2-2,TGTGCCAGCAGCTTCACCCCCCCTAGGCTGTTTTTT,CASSFTPPRLFF
TRBV9,TRBD2,-,TRBJ2-3,TGTGCCAGCAGCGTAGCCGGACTAGCGGCCATAAACGCAGATACGCAGTATTTT,CASSVAGLAAINADTQYF
TRBV29-1,-,-,TRBJ1-1,TGCAGCGTTCGAGGGGGGGGGAAGGGAACTGAAGCTTTCTTT,CSVRGGGKGTEAFF
TRBV6-5,-,-,TRBJ2-3,TGTGCCAGCAGTCCCCGGGACTCCGCACAAGATACGCAGTATTTT,CASSPRDSAQDTQYF
TRBV7-2,TRBD2,-,TRBJ2-1,TGTGCCAGCAGCGGGGGGACTAGACCCTACAATGAGCAGTTCTTC,CASSGGTRPYNEQFF
TRBV7-9,-,-,TRBJ2-1,TGTGCCAGCAGCCCACCAGGAAGCTCCTACAATGAGCAGTTCTTC,CASSPPGSSYNEQFF
TRBV9,-,once,TRBJ1-1,TGTGCCAGCAGCCCCATCAGGGTTTTCACTGAAGCTTTCTTT,CASSPIRVFTEAFF
TRBV11-1,-,-,TRBJ2-5,TGTGCCAGCAGCTCCTACAGGGTTCCAGAGACCCAGTACTTC,CASSSYRVPETQYF
TRBV15,-,-,TRBJ1-6,TGTGCCACCAGCAGAGCATCGGGGGGACCTGAGGAAGCCCTCCACTTT,CATSRASGGPEEALHF
TRBV7-9,-,-,TRBJ1-1,TGTGCCAGCAGCTTATTCGGCGGGTTGGAGACTGAAGCTTTCTTT,CASSLFGGLETEAFF
TRBV9,TRBD2,-,TRBJ2-5,TGTGCCAGCAGCGTGCGGGGGGCCAGGGAGACCCAGTACTTC,CASSVRGARETQYF
TRBV18,-,-,TRBJ1-1,TGTGCCAGCTCACCACAGCGGGGTGCGAACACTGAAGCTTTCTTT,CASSPQRGANTEAFF
TRBV28,-,-,TRBJ2-3,TGTGCCAGCAGTGAGCCGGCGGGCCCCCGGGAGAGGAAGTATTTT,CASSEPAGPRERKYF
TRBV7-9,-,-,TRBJ2-6,TGTGCCAGCAGTCGTGGGGGTGGACAGCCGATCGTCCTGACTTTC,CASSRGGGQPIVLTF
TRBV7-9,TRBD1,once,TRBJ2-1,TGTGCCAGCAGTTTCGGACAGGAACTCTACAATGAGCAGTTCTTC,CASSFGQELYNEQFF
TRBV5-4,-,-,TRBJ1-2,TGTGCCAGCAGCTTGCCCCTACAGGGCCCAATCGGCTACACCTTC,CASSLPLQGPIGYTF
TRBV14,-,-,TRBJ1-1,TGTGCCAGCAGCCAAGTGGGGGGGCACAGGTCGACTGAAGCTTTCTTT,CASSQVGGHRSTEAFF
TRBV19,-,-,TRBJ1-5,TGTGCCAGTAGTACCCATACTACAGGGCGTGGGCAGCCCCAGCATTTT,CASSTHTTGRGQPQHF
TRBV28,TRBD1,-,TRBJ1-1,TGTGCCAGCAGATCCCCAGGGACAGGGGTACTAGCTTTCTTT,CASRSPGTGVLAFF
TRBV11-2,-,-,TRBJ1-2,TGTGCCAGCAGCTTACAGGGTTTTGATGGCTACACCTTC,CASSLQGFDGYTF
TRBV19,-,-,TRBJ2-5,TGTGCCAGTAGTGCACAGGGCCAAGAGACCCAGTACTTC,CASSAQGQETQYF
TRBV7-2,-,few,TRBJ2-2,TGTGCCAGCAGCTATTACCGACCTAGGGGGAATACGAACACCGGGGAGCTGTTTTTT,CASSYYRPRGNTNTGELFF
TRBV5-3,-,once,TRBJ2-3,TGTGCCAGAAGCTTGAATTGGGAGACGGGCACAGATACGCAGTATTTT,CARSLNWETGTDTQYF
TRBV28,TRBD1,-,TRBJ2-4,TGTGCCAGCAGCCTGACAGGGAGAGCCAAAAACATTCAGTACTTC,CASSLTGRAKNIQYF
TRBV28,-,-,TRBJ2-1,TGTGCCATCCACGCGGGGTTACTCCCCAATGAGCAGTTCTTC,CAIHAGLLPNEQFF
TRBV7-2,-,-,TRBJ1-5,TGTGCCAGCAGCCGCGGGGGGCCCAATCAGCCCCAGCATTTT,CASSRGGPNQPQHF
TRBV7-3,-,-,TRBJ2-3,TGTGCCAGCAGCTTTAATGGCAGGCCATCCACGGCAGATACGCAGTATTTT,CASSFNGRPSTADTQYF
TRBV7-6,-,-,TRBJ1-1,TGTGCCAGCAGCTTAGCGCCGGACAGGAACACTGAAGCTTTCTTT,CASSLAPDRNTEAFF
TRBV18,-,-,TRBJ2-7,TGTGCCAGCTCACCCGGGAAAGACTCATACGAGCAGTACTTC,CASSPGKDSYEQYF
TRBV28,-,-,TRBJ2-2,TGTGCCAGCAGTTTAGAGGTCTCTTGGGGGCTTCACACCGGGGAGCTGTTTTTT,CASSLEVSWGLHTGELFF
TRBV6-1,-,-,TRBJ2-1,TGTGCCAGCTTCACCCTATACAATGAGCAGTTCTTC,CASFTLYNEQFF
TRBV9,TRBD2,-,TRBJ2-7,TGTGCCAGCAGCCCAGGACTAGCGGGAGTCGGGGAGCAGTACTTC,CASSPGLAGVGEQYF
TRBV5-5,-,-,TRBJ2-1,TGTGCCAGCAGCTTGGTTCAGGGCAACTACAATGAGCAGTTCTTC,CASSLVQGNYNEQFF
TRBV27,-,few,TRBJ1-1,TGTGCCAGCAGTTTAGCCAGAATGAACACTGAAGCTTTCTTT,CASSLARMNTEAFF